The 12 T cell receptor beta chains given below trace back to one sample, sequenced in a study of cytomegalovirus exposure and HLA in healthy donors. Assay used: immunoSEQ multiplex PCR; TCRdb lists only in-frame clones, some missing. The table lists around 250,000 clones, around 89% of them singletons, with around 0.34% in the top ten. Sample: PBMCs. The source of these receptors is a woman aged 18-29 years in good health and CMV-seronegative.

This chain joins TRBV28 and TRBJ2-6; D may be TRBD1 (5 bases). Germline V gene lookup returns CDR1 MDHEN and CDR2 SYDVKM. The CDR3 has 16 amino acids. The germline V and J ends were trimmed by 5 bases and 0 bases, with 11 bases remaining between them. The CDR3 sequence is CASSPRVFSGANVLTF. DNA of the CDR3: TGTGCCAGCAGTCCCAGGGTTTTCTCTGGGGCCAACGTCCTGACTTTC.

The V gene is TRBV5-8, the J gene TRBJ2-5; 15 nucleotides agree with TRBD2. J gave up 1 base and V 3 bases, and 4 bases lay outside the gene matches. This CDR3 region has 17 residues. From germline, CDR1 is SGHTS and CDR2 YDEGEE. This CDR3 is CASSSGTSGGTQETQYF. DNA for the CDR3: TGTGCCAGCAGCTCCGGGACTAGCGGGGGGACCCAAGAGACCCAGTACTTC.

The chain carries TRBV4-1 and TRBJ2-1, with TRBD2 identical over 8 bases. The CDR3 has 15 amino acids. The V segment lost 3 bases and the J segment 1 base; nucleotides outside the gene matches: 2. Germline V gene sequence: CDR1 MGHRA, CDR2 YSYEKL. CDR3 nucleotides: TGCGCCAGCAGCCACAGCGGGGGTTCCTACAATGAGCAGTTCTTC. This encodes CASSHSGGSYNEQFF.

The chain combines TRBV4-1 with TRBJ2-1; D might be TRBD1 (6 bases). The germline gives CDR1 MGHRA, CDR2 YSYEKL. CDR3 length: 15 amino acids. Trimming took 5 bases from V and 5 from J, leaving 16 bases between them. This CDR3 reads CASSAPGTSDNEQFF. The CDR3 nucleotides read TGCGCCAGCAGCGCCCCCGGGACATCTGACAATGAGCAGTTCTTC.

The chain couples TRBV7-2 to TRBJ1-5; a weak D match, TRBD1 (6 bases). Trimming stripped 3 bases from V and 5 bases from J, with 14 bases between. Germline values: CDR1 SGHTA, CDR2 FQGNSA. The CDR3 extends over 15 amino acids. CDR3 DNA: TGTGCCAGCAGCTTCGAAGGACAGCCCGATCAGCCCCAGCATTTT. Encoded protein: CASSFEGQPDQPQHF. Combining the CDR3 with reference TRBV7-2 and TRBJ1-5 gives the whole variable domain GAGVSQSPSNKVTEKGKDVELRCDPISGHTALYWYRQSLGQGLEFLIYFQGNSAPDKSGLPSDRFSAERTGGSVSTLTIQRTQQEDSAVYLCASSFEGQPDQPQHFGDGTRLSIL.

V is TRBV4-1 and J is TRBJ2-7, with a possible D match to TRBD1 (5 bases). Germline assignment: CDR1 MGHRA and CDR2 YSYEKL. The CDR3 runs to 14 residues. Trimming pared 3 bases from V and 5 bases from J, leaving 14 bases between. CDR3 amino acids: CASSHRLNRHEQYF. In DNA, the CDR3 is TGCGCCAGCAGCCATAGATTGAACAGGCACGAGCAGTACTTC.

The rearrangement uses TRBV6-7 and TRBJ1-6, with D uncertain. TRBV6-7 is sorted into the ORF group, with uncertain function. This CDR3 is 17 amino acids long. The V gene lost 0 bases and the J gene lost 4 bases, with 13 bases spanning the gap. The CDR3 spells CASSYSTAPRYNSPLHF. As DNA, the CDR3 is TGTGCCAGCAGTTACTCGACTGCGCCTAGGTATAATTCACCCCTCCACTTT.

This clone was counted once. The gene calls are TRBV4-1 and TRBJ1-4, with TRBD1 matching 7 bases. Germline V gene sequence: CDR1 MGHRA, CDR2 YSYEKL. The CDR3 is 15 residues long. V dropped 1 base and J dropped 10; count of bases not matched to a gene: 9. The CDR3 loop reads CASSQVGTASRKLFF. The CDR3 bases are TGCGCCAGCAGCCAAGTGGGGACAGCCTCCAGAAAACTGTTTTTT.

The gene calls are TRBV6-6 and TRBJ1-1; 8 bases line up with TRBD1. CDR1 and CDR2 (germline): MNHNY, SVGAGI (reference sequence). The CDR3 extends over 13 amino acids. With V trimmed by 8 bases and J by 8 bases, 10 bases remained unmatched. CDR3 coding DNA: TGTGCCAGCCTCGGGACAGGCGGAGGGGAAGCTTTCTTT. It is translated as CASLGTGGGEAFF.

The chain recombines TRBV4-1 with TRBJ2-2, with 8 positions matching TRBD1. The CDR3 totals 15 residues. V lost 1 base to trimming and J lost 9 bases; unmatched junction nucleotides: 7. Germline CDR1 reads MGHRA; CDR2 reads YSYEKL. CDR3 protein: CASSQGQGPPRELFF. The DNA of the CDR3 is TGCGCCAGCAGCCAAGGACAGGGGCCCCCGCGGGAGCTGTTTTTT.

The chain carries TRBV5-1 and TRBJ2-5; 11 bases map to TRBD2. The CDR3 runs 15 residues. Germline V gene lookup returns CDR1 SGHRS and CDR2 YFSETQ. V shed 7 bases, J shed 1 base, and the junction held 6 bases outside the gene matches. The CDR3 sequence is CASRTTSGVQETQYF. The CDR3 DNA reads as TGCGCCAGCCGTACGACTAGCGGGGTCCAAGAGACCCAGTACTTC.

CDR3 nucleotides: TGTGCCAGCAGCTTAGGGACAGGGTTAATGAACACTGAAGCTTTCTTT. Encoded protein: CASSLGTGLMNTEAFF. This chain connects TRBV7-2 to TRBJ1-1; 8 nucleotides align to TRBD1. V dropped 1 base and J dropped 0; count of bases not matched to a gene: 4. Germline V gene sequence: CDR1 SGHTA, CDR2 FQGNSA. The CDR3 is made up of 16 amino acids.